Each of the 32 T cell receptor beta chains below was sequenced from the same sample in a study of cytomegalovirus exposure and HLA in healthy donors. Vbeta (60) and Jbeta (13) primers were used in the PCR. Sequencing was performed with immunoSEQ multiplex PCR; in TCRdb, only in-frame clones are kept and a portion is missing. The profile shows 150,000 to 200,000 clones, 65% to 90% of them singletons. Sequencing was performed on PBMCs. These receptors all stem from a woman between 50 and 59 years old in good health and CMV-seronegative.

The V call is TRBV28, the J call TRBJ1-1; D gene ambiguous. This CDR3 is built from 12 residues. Germline V gene data show CDR1 as MDHEN and CDR2 as SYDVKM. V lost 6 bases and J 2 bases, leaving 7 bases between the germline ends. The CDR3 sequence: CASRVVNTEAFF. CDR3 in DNA: TGTGCCAGCAGGGTAGTAAACACTGAAGCTTTCTTT.

J is TRBJ2-7 and V is TRBV5-1; D possibly corresponds to TRBD1 (6 bases). This CDR3 contains 13 residues. From germline, CDR1 is SGHRS and CDR2 YFSETQ. The V gene lost 5 bases and the J gene lost 5 bases, with 14 bases spanning the gap. CDR3 DNA sequence: TGCGCCAGCAGGGGGACAAGTTGGGACGAGCAGTACTTC. It encodes CASRGTSWDEQYF.

The chain recombines TRBV6-1 with TRBJ2-5; D is unresolved. Germline lookup yields CDR1 MNHNS and CDR2 SASEGT. V dropped 5 bases and J dropped 4 bases, with 17 bases sitting between them. The CDR3 contains 15 residues. CDR3 in amino acids: CASSPPKARGETQYF. CDR3 DNA sequence: TGTGCCAGCAGTCCCCCGAAGGCCAGAGGAGAGACCCAGTACTTC.

A single count supports this clone. V gene TRBV19 combines with J gene TRBJ1-2; D is unresolved. Germline V lookup: CDR1 LNHDA, CDR2 SQIVND (reference sequence). The CDR3 contains 12 residues. V lost 0 bases to trimming and J lost 7 bases, with 6 bases between them. As DNA, the CDR3 is TGTGCCAGTAGTATAGATCGGGGTGGCTACACCTTC. Translated: CASSIDRGGYTF.

V gene TRBV28 combines with J gene TRBJ1-1, with 7 nucleotides matching TRBD1. V shed 5 bases and J 4 bases; nucleotides not matched to a gene: 10. There are 15 residues in the CDR3. Germline loops: CDR1 MDHEN, CDR2 SYDVKM. CDR3 nucleotide sequence: TGTGCCAGCAGTCCCGGACAGGTTGGACGCACTGAAGCTTTCTTT. This codes for CASSPGQVGRTEAFF.

This clone was counted between two and nine times. The chain is built from TRBV18 and TRBJ1-4; D is undetermined. The CDR3 is 13 amino acids. Trimming left V 6 bases short and J 6 bases short, with 11 bases between. The V gene's germline CDR1 is KGHSH and CDR2 LQKENI. CDR3 sequence: CASSQRPDEKLFF. In nucleotides, the CDR3 is TGTGCCAGCTCCCAGCGCCCTGATGAAAAACTGTTTTTT.

The chain carries TRBV28 and TRBJ1-1, with a possible D match to TRBD1 (6 bases). In germline, CDR1 is MDHEN, CDR2 SYDVKM. CDR3 length: 14 residues. Trimming took off 4 bases at V and 6 bases at J, with 15 bases between the two ends. CDR3 DNA: TGTGCCAGCAGTTCAAAAACAGGGTATCCTGAAGCTTTCTTT. Translation gives CASSSKTGYPEAFF.

The chain combines TRBV7-2 with TRBJ2-7, with TRBD2 matching 10 bases. This CDR3 is 14 amino acids long. V lost 8 bases and J lost 4; bases outside the gene matches: 8. CDR1 and CDR2 from the germline V gene are SGHTA and FQGNSA. CDR3 nucleotides: TGTGCCAGCCGCTCTAGCGGGAGATCGTACGAGCAGTACTTC. Protein: CASRSSGRSYEQYF. The whole variable domain, filled in from reference TRBV7-2 and TRBJ2-7, reads GAGVSQSPSNKVTEKGKDVELRCDPISGHTALYWYRQSLGQGLEFLIYFQGNSAPDKSGLPSDRFSAERTGGSVSTLTIQRTQQEDSAVYLCASRSSGRSYEQYFGPGTRLTVT.

The V call is TRBV28, the J call TRBJ2-7, with 9 bases matching TRBD1. Germline loops: CDR1 MDHEN, CDR2 SYDVKM. The CDR3 sequence is 13 residues long. V trimming: 7 bases; J trimming: 6 bases; junction bases outside the gene matches: 7. DNA for the CDR3: TGTGCCAGCAATGGAGGGACAGGGCGCGAGCAGTACTTC. Amino acid sequence: CASNGGTGREQYF.

The chain carries TRBV29-1 and TRBJ2-7, with 9 bases that match TRBD1. After removal of 2 bases from V and 0 bases from J, the junction contained 2 bases not matched to a gene. Germline assignment: CDR1 SQVTM and CDR2 ANQGSEA. This CDR3 is built from 14 residues. The CDR3 protein is CSVEKGQGSYEQYF. DNA of the CDR3: TGCAGCGTTGAAAAGGGACAGGGCTCCTACGAGCAGTACTTC.

The chain employs TRBV30 and TRBJ1-1; D gene unclear. The CDR3 has 14 residues. The germline CDR1 and CDR2 sequences are GTSNPN and SVGIG (reference sequence). With 0 bases removed from V and 7 bases from J, the gap between germline ends came to 15 bases. The CDR3 is CAWSVVAAMGEAFF. The CDR3 bases are TGTGCCTGGAGTGTAGTGGCGGCTATGGGTGAAGCTTTCTTT.

V usage is TRBV18 and J usage is TRBJ2-7; D possibly corresponds to TRBD1 (5 bases). With 5 bases removed from V and 9 bases from J, the gap between germline ends came to 20 bases. The germline CDR1 and CDR2 sequences are KGHSH and LQKENI. CDR3 length: 14 residues. This CDR3 reads CASSSSDIRAPQYF. CDR3 sequence (DNA): TGTGCCAGCTCATCATCGGACATCAGGGCGCCGCAGTACTTC.

The chain joins TRBV6-5 to TRBJ1-4; the D gene is possibly TRBD1 (6 bases). The CDR3 is 14 amino acids. Germline assignment: CDR1 MNHEY and CDR2 SVGAGI. Deletions cut 2 bases from V and 8 bases from J, with 12 bases between. In DNA form, the CDR3 reads TGTGCCAGCAGTTACATGGACAGTCGGGAAAAACTGTTTTTT. Its protein product is CASSYMDSREKLFF.

The J gene is TRBJ1-5, the V gene TRBV19; 7 bases agree with TRBD1. V was pared by 3 bases and J by 0 bases, with 2 bases of the junction left unmatched. From germline, CDR1 is LNHDA and CDR2 SQIVND (reference sequence). This CDR3 region has 15 residues. The CDR3: CASSITGASNQPQHF. The CDR3, as DNA: TGTGCCAGTAGTATTACAGGGGCTAGCAATCAGCCCCAGCATTTT.

This chain links TRBV27 with TRBJ1-4, with TRBD1 as a possible D gene (6 bases). Germline V CDR1 and CDR2: MNHEY, SMNVEV (reference sequence). This CDR3 is built from 15 residues. Trimming shortened V by 5 bases and J by 3 bases, and 13 bases separated the two germline ends. The CDR3 DNA sequence: TGTGCCAGCAGTGTGACGACAGGTCCTAATGAAAAACTGTTTTTT. It specifies CASSVTTGPNEKLFF.

The genes are TRBV9 and TRBJ2-3, with TRBD2 as a possible D gene (5 bases). The CDR3 spans 15 residues. The V end lost 4 bases, the J end lost 2 bases, and 14 bases lay between the germline ends. CDR1 is SGDLS, CDR2 YYNGEE, per germline. The CDR3 is CASSRGGTYTDTQYF. The CDR3 coding sequence is TGTGCCAGCAGCCGCGGAGGAACCTACACAGATACGCAGTATTTT.

This clone was detected a few times. The V call is TRBV18, the J call TRBJ2-5; 8 nucleotides match TRBD2. V dropped 1 base and J dropped 1; count of bases not matched to a gene: 14. Germline V gene data show CDR1 as KGHSH and CDR2 as LQKENI. This CDR3 region has 19 residues. The CDR3 loop is CASSPRSGSLRGGQETQYF. As DNA, the CDR3 is TGTGCCAGCTCACCACGCAGCGGGAGTTTGAGAGGAGGCCAAGAGACCCAGTACTTC.

V is TRBV19 and J is TRBJ2-7; 8 bases map to TRBD2. V shed 3 bases, J shed 7 bases, and the junction held 5 bases outside the gene matches. CDR1 is LNHDA, CDR2 SQIVND, per germline (reference sequence). This CDR3 comprises 13 residues. The CDR3 loop is CASSMGLEAEQYF. CDR3 in DNA: TGTGCCAGTAGTATGGGACTAGAAGCAGAGCAGTACTTC.

This clone was recorded once. The chain has TRBV7-2 and TRBJ2-1; 16 nucleotides line up with TRBD2. The CDR3 is 18 amino acids. Trimming cost V 5 bases and J 9 bases; bases outside gene matches: 13. Germline CDR1 reads SGHTA; CDR2 reads FQGNSA. CDR3 DNA sequence: TGTGCCAGCAGCACGGGACTAGCGGGAGGGCGGGCGCGTAGTGAGCAGTTCTTC. Translating it yields CASSTGLAGGRARSEQFF.

This sequence joins TRBV30 and TRBJ2-6; D is perhaps TRBD2 (6 bases). V was shortened by 3 bases and J by 4 bases, with 10 bases between the two germline ends. Germline-derived CDR1 and CDR2 are GTSNPN and SVGIG (reference sequence). The CDR3 runs 14 residues. Here the CDR3 DNA reads TGTGCCTGGAGGGAGGGCTACGGGGCCAACGTCCTGACTTTC. This gives the protein CAWREGYGANVLTF. The full variable domain, with the rest looked up from reference TRBV30 and TRBJ2-6, is SQTIHQWPATLVQPVGSPLSLECTVEGTSNPNLYWYRQAAGRGLQLLFYSVGIGQISSEVPQNLSASRPQDRQFILSSKKLLLSDSGFYLCAWREGYGANVLTFGAGSRLTVL.

The chain has TRBV27 and TRBJ2-7, with 13 nucleotides matching TRBD2. The germline CDR1 and CDR2 sequences are MNHEY and SMNVEV (reference sequence). The CDR3 length is 16 residues. J was trimmed by 5 bases and V by 2 bases; bases with no gene match: 6. The CDR3 DNA sequence: TGTGCCAGCAGTTTAGGACTAGCGGGAGATGGCGACGAGCAGTACTTC. Its translation is CASSLGLAGDGDEQYF.

The chain is built from TRBV30 and TRBJ1-1; 10 bases line up with TRBD1. Trimming removed 4 bases from V and 5 bases from J; junction bases left unmatched: 4. Germline V gives CDR1 GTSNPN, CDR2 SVGIG (reference sequence). The CDR3 is 13 residues long. The chain's CDR3 is CAWTGQGGTEAFF. The CDR3 region has the DNA TGTGCCTGGACCGGACAGGGGGGGACTGAAGCTTTCTTT.

The genes are TRBV27 and TRBJ2-1; 11 bases map to TRBD2. Germline V gives CDR1 MNHEY, CDR2 SMNVEV (reference sequence). The CDR3 contains 15 residues. V was pared by 0 bases and J by 8 bases, with 3 bases of the junction left unmatched. The CDR3 nucleotides are TGTGCCAGCAGTTTATCACTAGCGGGAGTAGATGAGCAGTTCTTC. Its protein is CASSLSLAGVDEQFF.

This clone came up once. In nucleotides, the CDR3 is TGTGCCAGCAGTGAGGAGTTAGGTCAGCCCCAGCATTTT. Translating it yields CASSEELGQPQHF. The V and J genes are TRBV6-1 and TRBJ1-5; D is uncertain. Trimming removed 3 bases from V and 6 bases from J, with 9 bases in between. CDR1 and CDR2 (germline): MNHNS, SASEGT. This CDR3 region has 13 residues.

This clone occurred once. J is TRBJ1-4 and V is TRBV2, with 9 bases that match TRBD1. Trimming cost V 6 bases and J 8 bases; bases outside gene matches: 7. The CDR3 length is 14 residues. CDR1 SNHLY and CDR2 FYNNEI come from the germline V gene. CDR3 sequence: CASRGQGRFEKLFF. The CDR3 nucleotides are TGTGCCAGCAGGGGACAGGGTAGATTCGAAAAACTGTTTTTT.

This clone was observed a single time. V is TRBV18 and J is TRBJ2-1, with D hard to call. This CDR3 has 13 amino acids. Per the germline V gene, CDR1 is KGHSH and CDR2 is LQKENI. V lost 5 bases to trimming and J lost 10 bases, with 15 bases between them. This chain's CDR3 is CASSTLGDREQFF. CDR3 DNA: TGTGCCAGCTCAACTCTAGGAGATCGGGAGCAGTTCTTC.

This chain joins TRBV29-1 and TRBJ2-3; 8 bases align to TRBD1. Germline CDR1 SQVTM, CDR2 ANQGSEA. With 4 bases clipped from V and 3 bases from J, the junction kept 6 bases outside the gene matches. The CDR3 totals 14 residues. This CDR3 is CSVVSRTGTDTQYF. The DNA of the CDR3 is TGCAGCGTTGTTTCTAGGACAGGGACAGATACGCAGTATTTT.

The rearrangement links TRBV5-6 to TRBJ2-1; the D gene is possibly TRBD1 (6 bases). Germline CDR1 reads SGHDT; CDR2 reads YYEEEE. Between the trimmed V and J ends, which lost 4 bases and 9 bases, there was a span of 23 bases. This CDR3 spans 16 amino acids. In nucleotides, the CDR3 is TGTGCCAGCAGCCGAATCTCCGGGATCACAGGGAGTGAGCAGTTCTTC. Its protein product is CASSRISGITGSEQFF.

J is TRBJ2-1 and V is TRBV27; D unclear. CDR1 and CDR2 from the germline V gene are MNHEY and SMNVEV (reference sequence). V lost 5 bases to trimming and J lost 4 bases, with 6 bases between them. The CDR3 covers 12 residues. CDR3 amino acids: CASSPSYNEQFF. CDR3 nucleotide sequence: TGTGCCAGCAGTCCCTCGTACAATGAGCAGTTCTTC.

This clone is a singleton in its sample. The chain combines TRBV7-9 with TRBJ1-4, with D possibly TRBD1 on 5 matching bases. This CDR3 has 15 residues. V lost 1 base and J lost 10, with 16 bases in between. Germline V gene data show CDR1 as SEHNR and CDR2 as FQNEAQ (reference sequence). The CDR3 DNA sequence: TGTGCCAGCAGCTTAGGTACAGGAAGATTGGGAAAACTGTTTTTT. Translation gives CASSLGTGRLGKLFF.

V is TRBV28 and J is TRBJ2-7, with TRBD2 identical over 8 bases. From germline, CDR1 is MDHEN and CDR2 SYDVKM. CDR3 length: 16 amino acids. V lost 2 bases to trimming and J lost 3 bases; unmatched junction nucleotides: 9. CDR3 amino acids: CASSLGMSGSRYEQYF. The CDR3 DNA follows: TGTGCCAGCAGTTTAGGGATGAGCGGGAGTCGCTACGAGCAGTACTTC.

The chain carries TRBV4-1 and TRBJ1-2, with 8 bases that match TRBD1. Losses at the gene ends were 4 bases for V and 3 bases for J; bases not matched to a gene: 16. The V gene's germline CDR1 is MGHRA and CDR2 YSYEKL. The CDR3 is 18 amino acids. CDR3 residues: CASSRPWGTGSRDYGYTF. DNA for the CDR3: TGCGCCAGCAGCCGCCCTTGGGGGACAGGAAGTAGGGACTATGGCTACACCTTC.